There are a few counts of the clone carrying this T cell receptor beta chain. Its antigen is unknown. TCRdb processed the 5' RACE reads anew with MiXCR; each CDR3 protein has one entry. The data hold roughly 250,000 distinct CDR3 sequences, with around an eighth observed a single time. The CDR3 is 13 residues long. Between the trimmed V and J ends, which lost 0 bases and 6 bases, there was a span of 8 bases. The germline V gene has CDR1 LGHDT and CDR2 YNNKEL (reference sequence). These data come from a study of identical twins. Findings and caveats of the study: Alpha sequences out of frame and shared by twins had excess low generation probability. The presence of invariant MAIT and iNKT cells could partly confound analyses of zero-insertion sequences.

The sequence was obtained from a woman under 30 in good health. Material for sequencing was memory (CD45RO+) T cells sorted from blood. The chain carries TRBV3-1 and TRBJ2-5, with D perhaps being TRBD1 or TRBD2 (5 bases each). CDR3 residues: CASSQERGQTQYF. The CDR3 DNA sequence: TGTGCCAGCAGCCAAGAGAGGGGCCAGACCCAGTACTTC.